The 17 T cell receptor beta chains in this list originate from one sample, sequenced in a study of T cell clones after liver transplantation. This table comes from immunoSEQ multiplex PCR, and its TCRdb copy is limited to in-frame clones, with some not included. The table records about 80,000 clones, roughly four fifths of them present only once. Sequences were derived from CD4+ T cells from blood, sampled 45 to 46 months after liver transplant. All receptors derive from a human patient who received a liver transplant. Some T cells may originate from the graft donor.

The chain has TRBV2 and TRBJ1-1; no clear D. V lost 6 bases, J lost 5 bases, and 7 bases lay in between. The CDR3 totals 11 residues. Germline loops: CDR1 SNHLY, CDR2 FYNNEI. The CDR3 sequence: CASSRETEAFF. In DNA, the CDR3 is TGTGCCAGCAGCCGGGAGACTGAAGCTTTCTTT.

CDR3 region: CASSLDRGRFRGDEPHEQYF. The CDR3 DNA follows: TGCGCCAGCAGCTTGGACAGGGGGCGCTTCCGAGGGGATGAACCTCACGAGCAGTACTTC. The chain carries TRBV5-1 and TRBJ2-7; 9 nucleotides align to TRBD1. Germline V gene lookup returns CDR1 SGHRS and CDR2 YFSETQ. The J segment lost 5 bases and the V segment lost 0 bases, leaving 21 bases of the junction unmatched. This CDR3 has 20 amino acids.

V is TRBV28 and J is TRBJ2-7; D is possibly TRBD2 (6 bases). The ends were cut back, 7 bases at V and 6 bases at J, with 19 bases in the middle. The CDR3 totals 14 residues. CDR1 and CDR2 (germline): MDHEN, SYDVKM. CDR3 residues: CASIDRGGAGEQYF. The CDR3 DNA is TGTGCCAGCATTGATCGAGGAGGAGCGGGCGAGCAGTACTTC.

V is TRBV5-1 and J is TRBJ1-2; 7 bases align to TRBD1. The germline CDR1 and CDR2 sequences are SGHRS and YFSETQ. CDR3 length equals 16 residues. J was trimmed by 2 bases and V by 3 bases; bases with no gene match: 10. CDR3 amino acids: CASSSGRDSTNYGYTF. The CDR3 region has the DNA TGCGCCAGCAGCTCGGGCAGGGACAGCACAAACTATGGCTACACCTTC.

CDR3 region: CASSLVGGPVSYGYTF. The DNA for the CDR3 is TGTGCCAGCAGTTTAGTGGGGGGTCCGGTATCCTATGGCTACACCTTC. This chain joins TRBV28 and TRBJ1-2; D may be TRBD1 (5 bases). The germline gives CDR1 MDHEN, CDR2 SYDVKM. V was clipped by 2 bases and J by 4 bases, with 17 bases between them. The CDR3 totals 16 residues.

A single count supports this clone. This chain joins TRBV15 and TRBJ2-1; TRBD1 matches 9 bases. CDR3 length equals 16 residues. Germline CDR1 is LNHNV and CDR2 is YYDKDF (reference sequence). Trimming at V came to 1 base and at J to 5 bases, leaving 6 bases not matched to a gene. The CDR3 nucleotides read TGTGCCACCAGCAGAGTGGGGACAGGGTATAACAATGAGCAGTTCTTC. This translates into CATSRVGTGYNNEQFF.

The J gene is TRBJ2-5, the V gene TRBV7-2, with 10 bases identical to TRBD2. This CDR3 has 15 amino acids. CDR1 is SGHTA, CDR2 FQGNSA, per germline. The J segment lost 5 bases and the V segment lost 2 bases, leaving 5 bases of the junction unmatched. DNA of the CDR3: TGTGCCAGCAGCTTACAGCGGGGGGGAGGGGAGACCCAGTACTTC. Translating it yields CASSLQRGGGETQYF.

The J gene is TRBJ1-4, the V gene TRBV5-4; 8 bases align to TRBD1. The ends lost 4 bases at V and 7 bases at J; junction bases unmatched: 12. The CDR3 extends over 16 amino acids. Germline CDR1 and CDR2: SGHNT and YYREEE (reference sequence). Here the CDR3 reads CASSVDRGARGEKLFF. Written as DNA, the CDR3 is TGTGCCAGCAGCGTTGACAGGGGAGCACGGGGTGAAAAACTGTTTTTT. Full variable domain (missing parts from reference TRBV5-4 and TRBJ1-4): ETGVTQSPTHLIKTRGQQVTLRCSSQSGHNTVSWYQQALGQGPQFIFQYYREEENGRGNFPPRFSGLQFPNYSSELNVNALELDDSALYLCASSVDRGARGEKLFFGSGTQLSVL.

V and J are TRBV18 and TRBJ1-1, with TRBD1 matching 7 bases. The J segment lost 3 bases and the V segment lost 5 bases, leaving 6 bases of the junction unmatched. Germline V gene sequence: CDR1 KGHSH, CDR2 LQKENI. The CDR3 loop spans 14 amino acids. CDR3 in amino acids: CASSVPQGDTEAFF. The CDR3 coding sequence is TGTGCCAGCTCAGTACCTCAGGGGGACACTGAAGCTTTCTTT.

The rearrangement joins TRBV28 to TRBJ2-1; TRBD2 matches at 11 bases. After removal of 5 bases from V and 1 base from J, the junction contained 7 bases not matched to a gene. This CDR3 comprises 17 residues. The germline CDR1 and CDR2 sequences are MDHEN and SYDVKM. CDR3 DNA sequence: TGTGCCAGCAGTACCCTCGGACTAGCGGGTTCCTACAATGAGCAGTTCTTC. It specifies CASSTLGLAGSYNEQFF.

CDR3 sequence: CASSDDRSSYEQYF. CDR3 nucleotide sequence: TGTGCCAGCTCAGATGACAGGTCCTCCTACGAGCAGTACTTC. The gene calls are TRBV18 and TRBJ2-7, with a weak D call TRBD1 (6 bases). Germline CDR1 reads KGHSH; CDR2 reads LQKENI. This CDR3 has 14 amino acids. Trimming removed 5 bases at V and 0 bases at J, with 11 bases between.

This clone has just a few counts. The chain joins TRBV27 to TRBJ1-2, with TRBD1 identical over 8 bases. CDR3 length: 12 residues. In germline, CDR1 is MNHEY, CDR2 SMNVEV (reference sequence). V lost 7 bases and J lost 8; bases outside the gene matches: 6. The CDR3 DNA is TGTGCCAGCACCACAGGACAGGGAGGCTACACCTTC. It specifies CASTTGQGGYTF.

The rearrangement joins TRBV30 to TRBJ1-1; tentative D call: TRBD1 (6 bases). This CDR3 comprises 14 residues. Between the trimmed V and J ends, which lost 4 bases and 0 bases, there was a span of 12 bases. Germline values: CDR1 GTSNPN, CDR2 SVGIG (reference sequence). CDR3 sequence: CAWKVGGMNTEAFF. CDR3 nucleotide sequence: TGTGCCTGGAAGGTGGGGGGCATGAACACTGAAGCTTTCTTT.

This clone showed up just a few times. The chain links TRBV9 to TRBJ2-3, with TRBD2 identical over 10 bases. The V gene end was trimmed by 3 bases and the J gene end by 5 bases; junction bases not matched to a gene: 9. The CDR3 is 16 residues long. CDR1 is SGDLS, CDR2 YYNGEE, per germline. The CDR3 nucleotides read TGTGCCAGCAGCGCTCAGAGCGGGAGGGCCCTAGATACGCAGTATTTT. It is translated as CASSAQSGRALDTQYF. Based on the CDR3 plus reference TRBV9 and TRBJ2-3, the full variable domain is DSGVTQTPKHLITATGQRVTLRCSPRSGDLSVYWYQQSLDQGLQFLIQYYNGEERAKGNILERFSAQQFPDLHSELNLSSLELGDSALYFCASSAQSGRALDTQYFGPGTRLTVL.

The chain links TRBV19 to TRBJ1-5; D not certain. The CDR3 covers 13 residues. CDR1 LNHDA and CDR2 SQIVND come from the germline V gene (reference sequence). The V end lost 8 bases, the J end lost 0 bases, and 8 bases lay between the germline ends. DNA for the CDR3: TGTGCCAGTGGGGAAGTTAGCAATCAGCCCCAGCATTTT. It yields the protein CASGEVSNQPQHF.

This clone was found once. V gene TRBV15 combines with J gene TRBJ2-7, with 7 bases aligning to TRBD1. The V segment lost 5 bases and the J segment 2 bases; nucleotides outside the gene matches: 6. CDR3 size: 14 residues. The germline CDR1 and CDR2 sequences are LNHNV and YYDKDF (reference sequence). The CDR3 protein is CATSVDRAAYEQYF. CDR3 bases: TGTGCCACCAGCGTCGACAGGGCCGCCTACGAGCAGTACTTC. Full variable domain (missing parts from reference TRBV15 and TRBJ2-7): DAMVIQNPRYQVTQFGKPVTLSCSQTLNHNVMYWYQQKSSQAPKLLFHYYDKDFNNEADTPDNFQSRRPNTSFCFLDIRSPGLGDTAMYLCATSVDRAAYEQYFGPGTRLTVT.

V gene TRBV7-2 combines with J gene TRBJ2-7, with 7 positions matching TRBD2. Germline CDR1 reads SGHTA; CDR2 reads FQGNSA. CDR3 length equals 16 residues. J gave up 0 bases and V 1 base, and 6 bases lay outside the gene matches. CDR3 in DNA: TGTGCCAGCAGCTTAGTATTTAGCGGGTTCTCCTACGAGCAGTACTTC. Translated, it gives CASSLVFSGFSYEQYF.